The text below deals with one TCR beta chain. The data originate from a study of T cell responses to AZD1222 COVID-19 vaccine. Germline lookup yields CDR1 LGHNA and CDR2 YSLEER. This CDR3 region has 15 residues. Trimming stripped 2 bases from V and 4 bases from J, with 13 bases between. The assay was immunoSEQ multiplex PCR, and TCRdb's table has in-frame clones only and misses some. Here the sample spans 130,000 or so clones, around 90% being singletons. The V and J genes are TRBV4-3 and TRBJ2-3; D may be TRBD2 (5 bases). The specimen comprised peripheral blood, sampled 28 days after the second AZD1222 dose. The origin of this receptor is an adult who received the AZD1222 COVID-19 vaccine. CDR3 in DNA: TGCGCCAGCAGCCAAAAATGGACTCGCGCAGATACGCAGTATTTT. Translating gives CASSQKWTRADTQYF.